This T cell receptor beta chain was identified during a study of blood T cell repertoires in COVID-19. This table comes from immunoSEQ multiplex PCR, and its TCRdb copy is limited to in-frame clones, with some not included. The data show more than 90,000 clones, approximately 86% seen once. Germline V gene sequence: CDR1 SNHLY, CDR2 FYNNEI. The CDR3 sequence is 11 residues long. V shed 10 bases and J shed 9 bases, with 15 bases lying between them. Sample: peripheral blood. V gene TRBV2 combines with J gene TRBJ1-1, with TRBD1 as a possible D gene (5 bases). This receptor was taken from a man aged 40-49 years with acute or convalescent COVID-19. This chain's CDR3 is CAIAGGAQAFF. Written as DNA, the CDR3 is TGTGCCATCGCCGGTGGGGCTCAAGCTTTCTTT.